The 20 T cell receptor beta chains below all came from one sample that was sequenced in a study of blood T cell repertoires in COVID-19. Data came from immunoSEQ multiplex PCR; TCRdb stores just in-frame clones and leaves some out. The sample contains 100,000 to 150,000 clones, more than 70% of which appear only once. Sequencing used peripheral blood. The receptor set was obtained from a man in his forties or fifties with acute or convalescent COVID-19.

The chain employs TRBV9 and TRBJ2-3; 7 nucleotides align to TRBD2. J gave up 0 bases and V 3 bases, and 4 bases lay outside the gene matches. Germline V gene sequence: CDR1 SGDLS, CDR2 YYNGEE. The CDR3 has 15 amino acids. The DNA for the CDR3 is TGTGCCAGCAGCGCATCTAGCGGAAGCACAGATACGCAGTATTTT. Translation gives CASSASSGSTDTQYF.

The chain uses TRBV20-1 and TRBJ2-1; TRBD2 might be the D (6 bases). Germline lookup yields CDR1 DFQATT and CDR2 SNEGSKA (reference sequence). The CDR3 runs to 12 residues. V was pared by 3 bases and J by 7 bases, with 10 bases between. Written as DNA, the CDR3 is TGCAGTGCTAGTCCGGGGGTGAATGAGCAGTTCTTC. It codes for CSASPGVNEQFF.

V gene TRBV7-2 combines with J gene TRBJ1-2; 7 bases fit TRBD1. CDR1 is SGHTA, CDR2 FQGNSA, per germline. V lost 4 bases and J lost 3; bases outside the gene matches: 5. The CDR3 has 14 residues. The CDR3 sequence: CASSSRTGYYGYTF. The CDR3 region has the DNA TGTGCCAGCAGCTCAAGGACAGGCTACTATGGCTACACCTTC.

The V and J genes are TRBV2 and TRBJ2-5, with 9 bases matching TRBD2. With 5 bases clipped from V and 1 base from J, the junction kept 5 bases outside the gene matches. CDR1 is SNHLY, CDR2 FYNNEI, per germline. This CDR3 comprises 15 residues. The CDR3 coding sequence is TGTGCCAGCAGTCCCATTAGCGGGAGCCAAGAGACCCAGTACTTC. Translating gives CASSPISGSQETQYF.

The chain has TRBV5-1 and TRBJ1-4; 12 bases are shared with TRBD1. V was clipped by 4 bases and J by 7 bases; unmatched bases: 11. The CDR3 has 17 amino acids. Germline CDR1 SGHRS, CDR2 YFSETQ. This CDR3 is CASSKGQGAPGSEKLFF. The CDR3 region has the DNA TGCGCCAGCAGCAAGGGACAGGGGGCGCCGGGAAGTGAAAAACTGTTTTTT.

This clone appeared a few times. The CDR3 coding sequence is TGTGCCAGGGCAGGGCCCCGTATTAACACTGAAGCTTTCTTT. This codes for CARAGPRINTEAFF. The genes are TRBV2 and TRBJ1-1, with TRBD1 as a possible D gene (5 bases). Between the trimmed V and J ends, which lost 9 bases and 2 bases, there was a span of 16 bases. Germline-derived CDR1 and CDR2 are SNHLY and FYNNEI. This CDR3 is 14 amino acids long. The full variable domain, its missing parts supplied by reference TRBV2 and TRBJ1-1, is EPEVTQTPSHQVTQMGQEVILRCVPISNHLYFYWYRQILGQKVEFLVSFYNNEISEKSEIFDDQFSVERPDGSNFTLKIRSTKLEDSAMYFCARAGPRINTEAFFGQGTRLTVV.

DNA of the CDR3: TGCGCCAGCATGGAGGGGAACGGGGAGCTGTTTTTT. This gives the protein CASMEGNGELFF. The V and J genes are TRBV10-1 and TRBJ2-2; tentative D call: TRBD2 (6 bases). The CDR3 is 12 amino acids. V shed 7 bases and J shed 7 bases, with 10 bases lying between them. Germline V gene lookup returns CDR1 WNHNN and CDR2 SYGVQD (reference sequence).

The genes are TRBV29-1 and TRBJ1-4; D is unclear. The CDR3 runs 11 residues. V was clipped by 7 bases and J by 8 bases, with 11 bases between them. CDR1 and CDR2 (germline): SQVTM, ANQGSEA. DNA for the CDR3: TGCAGCGGGTTACGGGAGGAAAAACTGTTTTTT. Its protein is CSGLREEKLFF.

The rearrangement joins TRBV6-5 to TRBJ1-1, with a possible D match to TRBD1 (6 bases). There are 13 residues in the CDR3. Germline assignment: CDR1 MNHEY and CDR2 SVGAGI. V lost 4 bases, J lost 4 bases, and 10 bases lay in between. Here the CDR3 reads CASSSTGFTEAFF. CDR3 in DNA: TGTGCCAGCAGTTCAACAGGGTTCACTGAAGCTTTCTTT.

The rearrangement joins TRBV6-5 to TRBJ2-4; the match to TRBD1 covers 8 bases. V shed 7 bases, J shed 5 bases, and the junction held 1 base outside the gene matches. The CDR3 is made up of 12 amino acids. Looked up from germline, CDR1 is MNHEY and CDR2 is SVGAGI. The CDR3 coding sequence is TGTGCCAGCAAGGACAGGGAAAACATTCAGTACTTC. It translates to CASKDRENIQYF.

Comment on this clone: Other DNA sequences in this sample translate to the same CDR3. This chain uses TRBV18 with TRBJ1-6; maybe TRBD1 (6 bases). Germline V gives CDR1 KGHSH, CDR2 LQKENI. Between the trimmed V and J ends, which lost 4 bases and 8 bases, there was a span of 9 bases. This CDR3 spans 13 amino acids. The CDR3 region is CASSQGGDSPLHF. Here the CDR3 DNA reads TGTGCCAGCTCACAAGGGGGTGATTCACCCCTCCACTTT.

The V gene is TRBV30, the J gene TRBJ1-1; no clear D gene. CDR1 is GTSNPN, CDR2 SVGIG, per germline (reference sequence). The V gene lost 8 bases and the J gene lost 3 bases, with 13 bases spanning the gap. The CDR3 runs 12 residues. Here the CDR3 reads CAGERGYTEAFF. CDR3 nucleotide sequence: TGTGCCGGGGAGCGAGGTTACACTGAAGCTTTCTTT. The full variable domain, rest sourced from reference TRBV30 and TRBJ1-1, is SQTIHQWPATLVQPVGSPLSLECTVEGTSNPNLYWYRQAAGRGLQLLFYSVGIGQISSEVPQNLSASRPQDRQFILSSKKLLLSDSGFYLCAGERGYTEAFFGQGTRLTVV.

The V and J genes are TRBV7-2 and TRBJ1-1; possible D gene TRBD1, 5 bases. CDR1 SGHTA and CDR2 FQGNSA come from the germline V gene. The V and J ends lost 3 bases and 1 base respectively, with 9 bases between them. This CDR3 spans 14 amino acids. The CDR3 spells CASSFQRGNTEAFF. DNA of the CDR3: TGTGCCAGCAGCTTCCAAAGGGGGAACACTGAAGCTTTCTTT.

The genes are TRBV21-1 and TRBJ1-4. TRBV21-1 is given as a pseudogene. The CDR3 spans 18 residues. The CDR3 DNA is TGTGCCAGCAGCAAAGGAGTGGGGGGGCGGCCCTCTAATGAAAAACTGTTTTTT. It is translated as CASSKGVGGRPSNEKLFF.

The chain joins TRBV7-8 to TRBJ1-4; perhaps TRBD1 as D (5 bases). V lost 7 bases and J lost 3, with 12 bases in between. CDR3 length equals 14 residues. CDR1 and CDR2 from the germline V gene are SGHVS and FQNEAQ. CDR3 protein: CASTSTTANEKLFF. CDR3 coding DNA: TGTGCCAGCACTTCGACGACAGCTAATGAAAAACTGTTTTTT. The full variable domain, its missing parts supplied by reference TRBV7-8 and TRBJ1-4, is GAGVSQSPRYKVAKRGQDVALRCDPISGHVSLFWYQQALGQGPEFLTYFQNEAQLDKSGLPSDRFFAERPEGSVSTLKIQRTQQEDSAVYLCASTSTTANEKLFFGSGTQLSVL.

The chain recombines TRBV7-2 with TRBJ2-7; 7 nucleotides align to TRBD1. Germline trimming cut 6 bases from V and 2 bases from J; bases unmatched to any gene: 7. The CDR3 totals 14 residues. The germline CDR1 and CDR2 sequences are SGHTA and FQGNSA. In DNA form, the CDR3 reads TGTGCCAGCAGGCCTACAGGGGTGGCCTACGAGCAGTACTTC. It encodes CASRPTGVAYEQYF.

The chain carries TRBV5-1 and TRBJ2-7; the match to TRBD1 covers 10 bases. CDR3 length equals 16 residues. J lost 1 base, V lost 4 bases, and 8 bases had no gene match. Germline V CDR1 and CDR2: SGHRS, YFSETQ. Written as DNA, the CDR3 is TGCGCCAGCAGCCCTCTCCCGGGACAGGGGTCCTACGAGCAGTACTTC. Translation gives CASSPLPGQGSYEQYF. The whole variable domain, remainder taken from reference TRBV5-1 and TRBJ2-7, is KAGVTQTPRYLIKTRGQQVTLSCSPISGHRSVSWYQQTPGQGLQFLFEYFSETQRNKGNFPGRFSGRQFSNSRSEMNVSTLELGDSALYLCASSPLPGQGSYEQYFGPGTRLTVT.

The CDR3 loop is CASSLRTSGGQARVTQYF. In DNA, the CDR3 is TGTGCCAGCAGTTTAAGGACTAGCGGGGGCCAAGCACGGGTGACGCAGTATTTT. The V and J genes are TRBV28 and TRBJ2-3, with 13 bases that match TRBD2. Germline assignment: CDR1 MDHEN and CDR2 SYDVKM. V lost 2 bases to trimming and J lost 9 bases; unmatched junction nucleotides: 14. The CDR3 has 18 amino acids.

In its sample, this clone was seen once. J is TRBJ1-2 and V is TRBV30; the D gene is possibly TRBD1 (5 bases). The CDR3 length is 15 residues. Trimming took 3 bases from V and 0 from J, leaving 14 bases between them. In germline, CDR1 is GTSNPN, CDR2 SVGIG (reference sequence). In nucleotides, the CDR3 is TGTGCCTGGAGCGCTGGGGGGTTCCCTAACTATGGCTACACCTTC. This encodes CAWSAGGFPNYGYTF. Supplemented by reference TRBV30 and TRBJ1-2, the full variable domain reads SQTIHQWPATLVQPVGSPLSLECTVEGTSNPNLYWYRQAAGRGLQLLFYSVGIGQISSEVPQNLSASRPQDRQFILSSKKLLLSDSGFYLCAWSAGGFPNYGYTFGSGTRLTVV.

This clone has a single count. The V and J genes are TRBV7-2 and TRBJ1-6; 8 bases fit TRBD1. CDR1 SGHTA and CDR2 FQGNSA come from the germline V gene. The CDR3 loop spans 14 amino acids. Unmatched junction bases numbered 11, after V lost 5 bases and J lost 14 bases. The CDR3 protein is CASSLTGQGSSLHF. CDR3 DNA sequence: TGTGCCAGCAGCCTTACCGGACAGGGTAGTTCCCTCCACTTT.